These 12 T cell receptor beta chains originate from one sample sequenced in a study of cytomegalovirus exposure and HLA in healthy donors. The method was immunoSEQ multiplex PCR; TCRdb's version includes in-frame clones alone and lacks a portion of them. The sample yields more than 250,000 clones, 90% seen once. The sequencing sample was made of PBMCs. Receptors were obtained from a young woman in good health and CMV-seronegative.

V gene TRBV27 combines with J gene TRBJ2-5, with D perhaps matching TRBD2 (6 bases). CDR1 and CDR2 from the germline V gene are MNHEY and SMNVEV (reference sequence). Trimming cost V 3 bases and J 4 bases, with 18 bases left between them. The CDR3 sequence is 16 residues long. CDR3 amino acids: CASSFSPSGTSETQYF. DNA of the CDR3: TGTGCCAGCAGTTTCTCCCCCTCGGGGACTTCAGAGACCCAGTACTTC.

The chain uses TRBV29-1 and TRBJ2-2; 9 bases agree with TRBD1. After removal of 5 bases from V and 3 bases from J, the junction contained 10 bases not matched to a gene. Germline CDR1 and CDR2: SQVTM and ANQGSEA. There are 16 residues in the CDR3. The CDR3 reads CSVLGTGNKDTGELFF. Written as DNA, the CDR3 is TGCAGCGTTCTCGGGACAGGGAATAAGGACACCGGGGAGCTGTTTTTT.

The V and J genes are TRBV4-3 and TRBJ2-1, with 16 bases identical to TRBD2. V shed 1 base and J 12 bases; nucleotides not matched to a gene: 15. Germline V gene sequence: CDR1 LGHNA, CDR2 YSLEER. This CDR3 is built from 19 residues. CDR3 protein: CASSQAPPGTSGRVSGQFF. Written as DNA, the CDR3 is TGCGCCAGCAGCCAAGCCCCCCCGGGGACTAGCGGGAGGGTTTCGGGGCAGTTCTTC.

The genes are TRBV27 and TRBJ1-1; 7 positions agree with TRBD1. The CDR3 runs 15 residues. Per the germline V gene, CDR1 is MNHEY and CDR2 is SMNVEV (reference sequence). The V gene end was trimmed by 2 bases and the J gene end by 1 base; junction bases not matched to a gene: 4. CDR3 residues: CASSLAGTANTEAFF. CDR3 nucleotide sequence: TGTGCCAGCAGTTTAGCCGGGACAGCGAACACTGAAGCTTTCTTT.

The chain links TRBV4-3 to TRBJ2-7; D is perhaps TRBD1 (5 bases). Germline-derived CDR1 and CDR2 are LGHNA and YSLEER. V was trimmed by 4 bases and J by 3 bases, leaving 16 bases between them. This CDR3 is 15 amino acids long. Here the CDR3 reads CASSPEQEYRYEQYF. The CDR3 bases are TGCGCCAGCAGCCCCGAACAGGAGTATCGCTACGAGCAGTACTTC.

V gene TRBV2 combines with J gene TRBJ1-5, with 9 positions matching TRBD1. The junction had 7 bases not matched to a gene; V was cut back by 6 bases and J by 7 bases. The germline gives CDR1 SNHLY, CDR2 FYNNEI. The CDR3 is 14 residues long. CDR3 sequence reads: CASSENRGRQPQHF. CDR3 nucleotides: TGTGCCAGCAGCGAAAACAGGGGGCGACAGCCCCAGCATTTT.

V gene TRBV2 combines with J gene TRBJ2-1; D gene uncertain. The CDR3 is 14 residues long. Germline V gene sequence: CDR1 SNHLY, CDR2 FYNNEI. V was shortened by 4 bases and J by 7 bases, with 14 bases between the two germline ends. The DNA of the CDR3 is TGTGCCAGCAGTGGGGATAGGGCGATGAATGAGCAGTTCTTC. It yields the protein CASSGDRAMNEQFF. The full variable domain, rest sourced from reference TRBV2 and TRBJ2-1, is EPEVTQTPSHQVTQMGQEVILRCVPISNHLYFYWYRQILGQKVEFLVSFYNNEISEKSEIFDDQFSVERPDGSNFTLKIRSTKLEDSAMYFCASSGDRAMNEQFFGPGTRLTVL.

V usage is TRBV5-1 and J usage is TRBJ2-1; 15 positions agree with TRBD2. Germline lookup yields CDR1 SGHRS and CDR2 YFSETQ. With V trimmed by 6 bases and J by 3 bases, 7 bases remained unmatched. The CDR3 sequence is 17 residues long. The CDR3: CASTHGLAGGDYNEQFF. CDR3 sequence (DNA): TGCGCCAGCACCCACGGACTAGCGGGAGGGGACTACAATGAGCAGTTCTTC. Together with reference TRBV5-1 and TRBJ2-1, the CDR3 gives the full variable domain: KAGVTQTPRYLIKTRGQQVTLSCSPISGHRSVSWYQQTPGQGLQFLFEYFSETQRNKGNFPGRFSGRQFSNSRSEMNVSTLELGDSALYLCASTHGLAGGDYNEQFFGPGTRLTVL.

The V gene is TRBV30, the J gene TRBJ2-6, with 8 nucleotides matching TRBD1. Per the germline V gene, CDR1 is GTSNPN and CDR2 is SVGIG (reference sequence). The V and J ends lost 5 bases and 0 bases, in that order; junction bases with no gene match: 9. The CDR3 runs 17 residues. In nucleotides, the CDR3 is TGTGCCTGGGCCCGGGGACAGGAAAGCTCTGGGGCCAACGTCCTGACTTTC. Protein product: CAWARGQESSGANVLTF. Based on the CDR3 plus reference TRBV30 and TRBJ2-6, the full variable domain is SQTIHQWPATLVQPVGSPLSLECTVEGTSNPNLYWYRQAAGRGLQLLFYSVGIGQISSEVPQNLSASRPQDRQFILSSKKLLLSDSGFYLCAWARGQESSGANVLTFGAGSRLTVL.

Written as DNA, the CDR3 is TGTGCCAGCAGCTTAGGTTCCGGGACAGGGATGGAGGAACTGTTTTTT. This sequence encodes CASSLGSGTGMEELFF. The rearrangement joins TRBV11-2 to TRBJ1-4; 9 positions agree with TRBD1. CDR1 is SGHAT and CDR2 is FQNNGV in the germline V gene. The CDR3 runs to 16 residues. V shed 1 base, J shed 12 bases, and the junction held 12 bases outside the gene matches.

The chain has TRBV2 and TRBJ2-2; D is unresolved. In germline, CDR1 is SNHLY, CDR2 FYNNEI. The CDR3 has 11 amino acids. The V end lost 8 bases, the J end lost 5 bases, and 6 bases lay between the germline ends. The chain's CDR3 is CASGSTGELFF. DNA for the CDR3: TGTGCCAGCGGATCGACCGGGGAGCTGTTTTTT.

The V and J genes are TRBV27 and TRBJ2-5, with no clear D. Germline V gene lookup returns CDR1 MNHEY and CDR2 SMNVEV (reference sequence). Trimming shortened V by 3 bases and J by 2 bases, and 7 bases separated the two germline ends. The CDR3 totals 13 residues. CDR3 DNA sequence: TGTGCCAGCAGTTTCGGCAGGCAAGAGACCCAGTACTTC. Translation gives CASSFGRQETQYF.